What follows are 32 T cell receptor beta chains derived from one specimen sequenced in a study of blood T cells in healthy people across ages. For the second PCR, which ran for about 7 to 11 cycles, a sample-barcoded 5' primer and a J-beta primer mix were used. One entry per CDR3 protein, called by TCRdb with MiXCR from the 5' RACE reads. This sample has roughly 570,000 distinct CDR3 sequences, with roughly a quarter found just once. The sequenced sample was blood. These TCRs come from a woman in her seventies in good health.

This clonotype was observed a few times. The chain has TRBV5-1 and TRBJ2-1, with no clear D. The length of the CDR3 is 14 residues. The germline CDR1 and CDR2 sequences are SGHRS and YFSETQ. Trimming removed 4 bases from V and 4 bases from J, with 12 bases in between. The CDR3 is CASSSSSRYNEQFF. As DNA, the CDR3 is TGCGCCAGCAGCAGCTCTAGTCGGTACAATGAGCAGTTCTTC.

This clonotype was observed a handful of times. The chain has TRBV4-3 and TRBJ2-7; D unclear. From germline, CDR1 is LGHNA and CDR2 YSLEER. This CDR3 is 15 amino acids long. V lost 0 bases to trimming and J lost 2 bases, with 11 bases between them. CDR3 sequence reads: CASSQDRSSTYEQYF. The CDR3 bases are TGCGCCAGCAGCCAAGATAGAAGCAGTACCTACGAGCAGTACTTC.

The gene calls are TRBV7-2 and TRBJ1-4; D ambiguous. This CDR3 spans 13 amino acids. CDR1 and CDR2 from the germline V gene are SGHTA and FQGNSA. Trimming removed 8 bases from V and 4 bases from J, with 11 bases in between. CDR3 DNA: TGTGCCAGCGCCCGAACCTATAATGAAAAACTGTTTTTT. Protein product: CASARTYNEKLFF.

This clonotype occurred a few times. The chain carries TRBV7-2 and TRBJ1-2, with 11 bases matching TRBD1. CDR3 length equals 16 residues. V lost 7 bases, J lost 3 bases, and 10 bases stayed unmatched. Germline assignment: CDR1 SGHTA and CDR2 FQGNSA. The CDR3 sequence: CASIREGTGGDYGYTF. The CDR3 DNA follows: TGTGCCAGCATCCGCGAAGGGACAGGGGGTGACTATGGCTACACCTTC.

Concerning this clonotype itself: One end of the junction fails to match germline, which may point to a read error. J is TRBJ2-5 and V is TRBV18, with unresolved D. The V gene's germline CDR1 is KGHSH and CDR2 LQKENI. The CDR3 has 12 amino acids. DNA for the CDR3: TGCGCCAGCTTACCCTCCAAAGAGACCCAGTACTTC. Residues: CASLPSKETQYF.

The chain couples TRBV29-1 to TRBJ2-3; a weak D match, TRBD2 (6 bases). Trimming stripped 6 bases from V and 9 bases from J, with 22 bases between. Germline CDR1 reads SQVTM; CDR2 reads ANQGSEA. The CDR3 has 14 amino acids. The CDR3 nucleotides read TGCAGCGTGTCCGGACCTGCGGGGCCGGAGACGCAGTATTTT. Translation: CSVSGPAGPETQYF.

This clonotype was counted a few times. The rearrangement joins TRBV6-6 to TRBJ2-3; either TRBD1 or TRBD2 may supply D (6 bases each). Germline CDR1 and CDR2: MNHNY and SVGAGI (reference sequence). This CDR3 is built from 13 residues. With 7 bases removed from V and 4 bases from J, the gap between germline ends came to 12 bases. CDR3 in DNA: TGTGCCAGCACCCCCCGGGGGCCAGATACGCAGTATTTT. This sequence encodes CASTPRGPDTQYF.

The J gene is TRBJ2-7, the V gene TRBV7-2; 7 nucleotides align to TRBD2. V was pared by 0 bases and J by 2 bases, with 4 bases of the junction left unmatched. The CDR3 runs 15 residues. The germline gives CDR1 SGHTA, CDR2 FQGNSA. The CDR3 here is CASSLAHGGAYEQYF. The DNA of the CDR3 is TGTGCCAGCAGCTTAGCGCATGGGGGGGCCTACGAGCAGTACTTC.

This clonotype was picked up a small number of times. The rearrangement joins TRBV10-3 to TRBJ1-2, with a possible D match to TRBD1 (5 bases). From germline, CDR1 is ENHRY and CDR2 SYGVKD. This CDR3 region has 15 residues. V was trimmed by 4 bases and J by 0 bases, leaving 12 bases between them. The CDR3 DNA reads TGTGCCATCAGTGGCCCCGGGGCAACTAACTATGGCTACACCTTC. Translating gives CAISGPGATNYGYTF.

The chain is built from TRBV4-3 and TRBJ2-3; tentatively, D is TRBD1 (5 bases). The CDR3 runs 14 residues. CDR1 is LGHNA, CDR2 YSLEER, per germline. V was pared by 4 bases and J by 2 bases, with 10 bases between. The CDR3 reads CASSRTGDTDTQYF. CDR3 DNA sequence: TGCGCCAGCAGCCGCACAGGCGACACAGATACGCAGTATTTT.

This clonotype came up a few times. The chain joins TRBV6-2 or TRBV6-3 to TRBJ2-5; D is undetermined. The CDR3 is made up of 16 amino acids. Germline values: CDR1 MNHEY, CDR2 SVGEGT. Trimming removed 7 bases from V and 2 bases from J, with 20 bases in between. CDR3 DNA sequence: TGTGCCAGCACTTCACTACTCCGACGTTTACAAGAGACCCAGTACTTC. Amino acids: CASTSLLRRLQETQYF.

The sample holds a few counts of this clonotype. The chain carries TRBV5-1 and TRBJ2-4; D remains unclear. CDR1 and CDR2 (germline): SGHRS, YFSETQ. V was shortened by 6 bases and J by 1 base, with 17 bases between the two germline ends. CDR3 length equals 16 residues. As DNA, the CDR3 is TGCGCCAGCACCTCTTCGGCCGCAACGGCCAAAAACATTCAGTACTTC. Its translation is CASTSSAATAKNIQYF.

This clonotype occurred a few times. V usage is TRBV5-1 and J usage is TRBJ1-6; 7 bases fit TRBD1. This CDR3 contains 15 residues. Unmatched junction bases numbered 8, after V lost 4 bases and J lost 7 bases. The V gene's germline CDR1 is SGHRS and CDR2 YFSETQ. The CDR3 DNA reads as TGCGCCAGCAGCCTAATTCCGGGACAGAATTCACCCCTCCACTTT. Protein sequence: CASSLIPGQNSPLHF.

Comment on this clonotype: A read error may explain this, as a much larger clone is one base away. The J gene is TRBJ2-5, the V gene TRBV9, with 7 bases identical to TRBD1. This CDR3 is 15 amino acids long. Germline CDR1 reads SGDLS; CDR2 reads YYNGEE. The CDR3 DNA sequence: TGTGCCAGAAGCGTTTTCACAGGGGACCAAGAGACCCAGTACTTC. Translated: CARSVFTGDQETQYF.

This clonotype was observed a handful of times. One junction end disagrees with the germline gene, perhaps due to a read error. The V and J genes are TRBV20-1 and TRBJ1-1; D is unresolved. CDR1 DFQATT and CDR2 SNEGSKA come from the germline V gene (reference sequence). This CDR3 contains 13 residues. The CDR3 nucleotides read TGCAGTGCCCCCTGGGGTCGTGTCACTGAAGCCTTCTTT. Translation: CSAPWGRVTEAFF.

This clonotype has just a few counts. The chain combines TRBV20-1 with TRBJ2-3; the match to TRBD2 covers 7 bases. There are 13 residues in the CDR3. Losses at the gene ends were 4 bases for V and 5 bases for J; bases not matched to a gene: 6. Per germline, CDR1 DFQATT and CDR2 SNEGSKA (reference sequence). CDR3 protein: CSAIAGVGDTQYF. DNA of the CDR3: TGCAGTGCTATTGCGGGGGTCGGAGATACGCAGTATTTT.

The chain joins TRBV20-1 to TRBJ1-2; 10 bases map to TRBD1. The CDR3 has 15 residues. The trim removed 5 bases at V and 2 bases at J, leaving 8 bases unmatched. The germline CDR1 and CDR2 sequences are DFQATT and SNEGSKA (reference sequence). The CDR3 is CSALPRGQGNYGYTF. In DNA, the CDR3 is TGCAGTGCTTTACCGCGGGGACAGGGGAACTATGGCTACACCTTC.

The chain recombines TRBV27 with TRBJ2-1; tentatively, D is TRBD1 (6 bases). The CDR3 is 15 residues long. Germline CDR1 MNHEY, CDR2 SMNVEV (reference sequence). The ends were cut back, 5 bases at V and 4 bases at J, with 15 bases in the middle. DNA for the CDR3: TGTGCCAGCAGTGTACAGGGACGACTATACAATGAGCAGTTCTTC. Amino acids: CASSVQGRLYNEQFF.

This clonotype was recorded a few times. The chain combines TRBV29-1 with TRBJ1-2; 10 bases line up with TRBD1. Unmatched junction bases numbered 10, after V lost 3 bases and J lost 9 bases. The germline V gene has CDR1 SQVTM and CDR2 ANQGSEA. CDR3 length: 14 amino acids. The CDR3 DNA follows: TGCAGCGTTGACCGGACAGGGGGGAGGCAAAGCTACACCTTC. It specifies CSVDRTGGRQSYTF.

CDR3 residues: CATSDRAGMSTDTQYF. CDR3 nucleotides: TGTGCCACCAGTGACCGTGCGGGGATGAGCACAGATACGCAGTATTTT. This chain connects TRBV24-1 to TRBJ2-3, with TRBD2 as a possible D gene (6 bases). The V gene's germline CDR1 is KGHDR and CDR2 SFDVKD. Between the trimmed V and J ends, which lost 4 bases and 0 bases, there was a span of 13 bases. The CDR3 length is 16 residues.

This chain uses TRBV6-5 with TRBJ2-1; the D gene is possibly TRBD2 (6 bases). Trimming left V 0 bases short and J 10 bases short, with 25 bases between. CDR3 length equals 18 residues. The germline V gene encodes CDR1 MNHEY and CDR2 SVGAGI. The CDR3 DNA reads TGTGCCAGCAGTTACTCTCTCCCGGTGGGGCGGGGCTATTACGAGCAGTTCTTC. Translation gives CASSYSLPVGRGYYEQFF.

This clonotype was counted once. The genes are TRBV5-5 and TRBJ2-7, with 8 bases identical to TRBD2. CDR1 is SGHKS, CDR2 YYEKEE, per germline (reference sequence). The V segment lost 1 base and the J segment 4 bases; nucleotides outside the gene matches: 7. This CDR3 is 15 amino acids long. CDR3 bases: TGTGCCAGCAGCTTGAGCGGGGGCGATCGATACGAGCAGTACTTC. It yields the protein CASSLSGGDRYEQYF.

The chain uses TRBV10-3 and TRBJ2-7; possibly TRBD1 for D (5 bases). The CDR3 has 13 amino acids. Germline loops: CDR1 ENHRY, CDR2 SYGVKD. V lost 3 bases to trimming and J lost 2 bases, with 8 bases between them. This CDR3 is CAISDGAPYEQYF. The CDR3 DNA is TGTGCCATCAGTGATGGGGCCCCCTACGAGCAGTACTTC.

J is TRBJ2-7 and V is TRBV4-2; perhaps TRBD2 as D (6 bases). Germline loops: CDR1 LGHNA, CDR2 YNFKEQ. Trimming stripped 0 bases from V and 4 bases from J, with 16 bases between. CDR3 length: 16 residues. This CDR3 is CASSQEPRDSGYEQYF. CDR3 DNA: TGTGCCAGCAGCCAAGAACCCCGTGATAGCGGATACGAGCAGTACTTC.

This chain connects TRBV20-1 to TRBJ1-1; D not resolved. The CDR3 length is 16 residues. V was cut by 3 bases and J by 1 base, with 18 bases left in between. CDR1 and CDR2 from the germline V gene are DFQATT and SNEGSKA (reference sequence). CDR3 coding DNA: TGCAGTGCTAGTCCTGGGGTGAGGAGATGGAACACTGAAGCTTTCTTT. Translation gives CSASPGVRRWNTEAFF.

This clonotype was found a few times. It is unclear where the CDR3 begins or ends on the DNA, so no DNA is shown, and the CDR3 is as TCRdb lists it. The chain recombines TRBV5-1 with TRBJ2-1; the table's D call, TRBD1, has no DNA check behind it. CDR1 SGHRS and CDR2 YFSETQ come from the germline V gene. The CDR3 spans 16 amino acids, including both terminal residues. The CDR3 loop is CASSPGTGGAFGIGSF.

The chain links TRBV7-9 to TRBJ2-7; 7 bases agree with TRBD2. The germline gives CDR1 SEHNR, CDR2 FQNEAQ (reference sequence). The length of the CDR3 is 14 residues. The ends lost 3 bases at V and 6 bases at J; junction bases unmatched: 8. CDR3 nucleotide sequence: TGTGCCAGCAGCTTGACTAGCTCTCTCTCCGAGCAGTACTTC. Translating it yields CASSLTSSLSEQYF. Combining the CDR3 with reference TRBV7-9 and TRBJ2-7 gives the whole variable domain DTGVSQNPRHKITKRGQNVTFRCDPISEHNRLYWYRQTLGQGPEFLTYFQNEAQLEKSRLLSDRFSAERPKGSFSTLEIQRTEQGDSAMYLCASSLTSSLSEQYFGPGTRLTVT.

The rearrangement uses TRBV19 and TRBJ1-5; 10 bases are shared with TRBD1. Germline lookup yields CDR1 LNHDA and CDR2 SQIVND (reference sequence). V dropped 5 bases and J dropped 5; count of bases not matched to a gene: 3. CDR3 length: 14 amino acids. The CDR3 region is CASSGTGDYQPQHF. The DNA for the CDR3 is TGTGCCAGTAGTGGGACAGGGGATTATCAGCCCCAGCATTTT.

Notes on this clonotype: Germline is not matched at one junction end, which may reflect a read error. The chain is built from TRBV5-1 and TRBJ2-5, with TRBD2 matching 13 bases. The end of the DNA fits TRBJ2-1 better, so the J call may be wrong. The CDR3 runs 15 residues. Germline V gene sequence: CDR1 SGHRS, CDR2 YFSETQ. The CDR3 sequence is CAGSGTSGGALEQFF. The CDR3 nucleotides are TGCGCCGGCAGCGGTACTAGCGGGGGGGCACTTGAGCAGTTCTTC.

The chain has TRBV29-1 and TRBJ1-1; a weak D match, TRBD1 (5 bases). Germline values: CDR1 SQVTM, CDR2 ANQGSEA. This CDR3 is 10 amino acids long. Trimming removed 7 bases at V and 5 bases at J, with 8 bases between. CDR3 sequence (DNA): TGCAGCGGAGGGGAGACTGAAGCTTTCTTT. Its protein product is CSGGETEAFF.

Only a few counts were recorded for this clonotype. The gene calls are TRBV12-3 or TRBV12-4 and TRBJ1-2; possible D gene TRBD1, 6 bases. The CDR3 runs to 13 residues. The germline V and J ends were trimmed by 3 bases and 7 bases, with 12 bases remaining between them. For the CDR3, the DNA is TGTGCCAGCAGTTTCAGCAGCAGGGGTGGCTACACCTTC. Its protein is CASSFSSRGGYTF.

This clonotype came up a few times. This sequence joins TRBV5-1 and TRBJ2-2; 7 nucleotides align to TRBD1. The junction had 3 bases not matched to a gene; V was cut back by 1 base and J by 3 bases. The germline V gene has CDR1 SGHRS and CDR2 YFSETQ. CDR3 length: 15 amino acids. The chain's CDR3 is CASSLRQGYTGELFF. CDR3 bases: TGCGCCAGCAGCTTGAGACAGGGCTACACCGGGGAGCTGTTTTTT.